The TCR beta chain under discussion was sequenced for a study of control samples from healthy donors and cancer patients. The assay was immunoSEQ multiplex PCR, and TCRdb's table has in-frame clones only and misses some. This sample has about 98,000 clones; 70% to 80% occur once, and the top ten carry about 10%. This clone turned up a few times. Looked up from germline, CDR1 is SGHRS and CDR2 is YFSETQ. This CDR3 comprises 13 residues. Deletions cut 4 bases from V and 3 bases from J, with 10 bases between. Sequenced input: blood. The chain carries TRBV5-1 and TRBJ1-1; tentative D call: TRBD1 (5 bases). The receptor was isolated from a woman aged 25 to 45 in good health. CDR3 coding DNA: TGCGCCAGCAGCCCCGGGGGGGACACTGAAGCTTTCTTT. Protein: CASSPGGDTEAFF.